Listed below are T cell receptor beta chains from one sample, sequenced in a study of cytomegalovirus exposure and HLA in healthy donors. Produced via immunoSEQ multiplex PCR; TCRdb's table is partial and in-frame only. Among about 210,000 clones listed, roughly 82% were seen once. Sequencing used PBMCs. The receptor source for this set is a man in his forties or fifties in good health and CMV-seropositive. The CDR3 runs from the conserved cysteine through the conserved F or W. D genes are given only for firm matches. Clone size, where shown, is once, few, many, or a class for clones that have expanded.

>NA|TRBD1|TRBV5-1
CASSLVRDRGNEQFF
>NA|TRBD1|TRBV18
CASSPLPPGQTYQETQYF
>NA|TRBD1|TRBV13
CASSLGVRGTPVDGYTF
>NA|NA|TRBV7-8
CASSLAARNMVGGYTF
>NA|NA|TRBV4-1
CASSQDRSQGNQPQHF
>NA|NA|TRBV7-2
CASSFRGGDTQYF
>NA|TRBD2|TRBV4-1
CASSQGGGTTDTQYF
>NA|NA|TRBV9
CASSVGSGDETQYF
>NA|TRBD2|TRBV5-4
CASSSLADPYNEQFF
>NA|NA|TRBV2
CASTRGSSYEQYF
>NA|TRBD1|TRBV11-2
CASSVGTGEGEQFF
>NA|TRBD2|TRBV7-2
CASSSGGRINEQFF
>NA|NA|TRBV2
CASSESGRSYNEQFF
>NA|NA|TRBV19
CASSIDSGTAGETQYF
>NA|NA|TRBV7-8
CASSLIQAYGYTF
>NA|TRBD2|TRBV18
CASSGSGSSYNEQFF
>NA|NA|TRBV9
CASSVGGDWADTQYF
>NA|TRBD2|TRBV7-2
CASSLVGTSGNTGELFF
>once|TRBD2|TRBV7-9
CSSSWGGGASSGANVLTF
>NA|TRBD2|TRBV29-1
CSVTSGSRGTGELFF
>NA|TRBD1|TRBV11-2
CASSSAGGWTGELFF
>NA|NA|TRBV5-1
CASTPQGLNTEAFF
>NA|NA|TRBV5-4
CASSLVAGEDEQYF
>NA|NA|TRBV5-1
CASSLSRSWTGELFF
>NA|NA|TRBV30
CAWSVNRNNSPLHF
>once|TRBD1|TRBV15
CATSRGRDRDYEQYF
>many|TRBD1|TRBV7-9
CASSPGQGPYEQYF
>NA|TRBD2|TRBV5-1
CASSLAPGLGSTGELFF
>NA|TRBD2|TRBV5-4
CASSFPGGPTGELFF
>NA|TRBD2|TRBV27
CASSFAGRAGELFF
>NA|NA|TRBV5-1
CASSPTAEYGYTF
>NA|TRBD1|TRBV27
CASSLSGQGWSGNTIYF
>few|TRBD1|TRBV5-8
CASSFPLTGRNTEAFF
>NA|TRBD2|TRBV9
CASSVDGRVHTQYF
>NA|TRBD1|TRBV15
CATSRETGGIYQPQHF
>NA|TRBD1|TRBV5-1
CASSSTGTGNTIYF